Shown below are 7 T cell receptor beta chains from a single sample sequenced in a study of response to subunit inactivated influenza vaccine. TCRdb reanalysed the RT-PCR reads using MiXCR and keeps one entry per CDR3 protein. In the table there are more than 150,000 distinct CDR3 sequences, approximately 11% of which are singletons. The sequencing used CD8+ T cells sorted from PBMCs, collected around 25 months after vaccination. These receptors all come from a man aged 45 to 75 who received an inactivated influenza vaccine.

The chain links TRBV14 to TRBJ2-3; D is unresolved. CDR3 length: 14 amino acids. Germline CDR1 reads SGHDN; CDR2 reads FVKESK. V was pared by 0 bases and J by 0 bases, with 4 bases between. The DNA of the CDR3 is TGTGCCAGCAGCCAAGAATTGAGCACAGATACGCAGTATTTT. This sequence encodes CASSQELSTDTQYF.

This clonotype was observed at least ten times. The V gene is TRBV11-2, the J gene TRBJ2-5; perhaps TRBD1 as D (6 bases). Germline values: CDR1 SGHAT, CDR2 FQNNGV. V lost 1 base, J lost 5 bases, and 14 bases lay in between. The CDR3 has 15 residues. CDR3 in amino acids: CASSLVGALGETQYF. The CDR3 DNA reads TGTGCCAGCAGCTTAGTGGGGGCCCTCGGGGAGACCCAGTACTTC. The variable domain in full, completed from reference TRBV11-2 and TRBJ2-5, reads EAGVAQSPRYKIIEKRQSVAFWCNPISGHATLYWYQQILGQGPKLLIQFQNNGVVDDSQLPKDRFSAERLKGVDSTLKIQPAKLEDSAVYLCASSLVGALGETQYFGPGTRLLVL.

The gene calls are TRBV7-9 and TRBJ2-3; D is uncertain. This CDR3 region has 14 residues. CDR1 is SEHNR, CDR2 FQNEAQ, per germline (reference sequence). V lost 1 base and J lost 4, with 9 bases in between. DNA of the CDR3: TGTGCCAGCAGCTTAGTCCAGTCGGCAGATACGCAGTATTTT. The encoded protein is CASSLVQSADTQYF.

The genes are TRBV11-2 and TRBJ2-1, with 7 bases fitting TRBD2. The CDR3 contains 13 residues. With V trimmed by 8 bases and J by 4 bases, 5 bases remained unmatched. CDR1 and CDR2 from the germline V gene are SGHAT and FQNNGV. The CDR3 nucleotides are TGTGCCAGCCGGGCTAGCGGATACAATGAGCAGTTCTTC. Protein sequence: CASRASGYNEQFF.

The sample holds a few counts of this clonotype. The rearrangement links TRBV20-1 to TRBJ2-7; 9 bases match TRBD2. The length of the CDR3 is 15 residues. Germline-derived CDR1 and CDR2 are DFQATT and SNEGSKA (reference sequence). Trimming took 0 bases from V and 3 from J; bases not matched to a gene: 6. The DNA for the CDR3 is TGCAGTGCTAGAGATTGGCTAGCGGGACACTACGAGCAGTACTTC. It translates to CSARDWLAGHYEQYF.

This chain joins TRBV6-1 and TRBJ1-6; the D gene is possibly TRBD1 (6 bases). CDR1 MNHNS and CDR2 SASEGT come from the germline V gene. V lost 8 bases and J lost 0, with 14 bases in between. The CDR3 runs to 16 residues. The CDR3: CASAEDSPSYNSPLHF. The DNA of the CDR3 is TGTGCCAGCGCCGAGGACAGTCCCTCCTATAATTCACCCCTCCACTTT.

This clonotype occurred many times. The rearrangement links TRBV2 to TRBJ1-5; D is undetermined. Germline lookup yields CDR1 SNHLY and CDR2 FYNNEI. V lost 0 bases to trimming and J lost 0 bases, with 9 bases between them. The CDR3 runs 16 residues. CDR3 loop: CASSEAREDSNQPQHF. DNA of the CDR3: TGTGCCAGCAGTGAAGCGCGGGAGGATAGCAATCAGCCCCAGCATTTT.